A single sample is the source of the 15 T cell receptor beta chains below, sequenced in a study of cytomegalovirus exposure and HLA in healthy donors. PCR primers comprised 60 Vbeta and 13 Jbeta primers. The table came from immunoSEQ multiplex PCR; TCRdb's copy has only in-frame clones and leaves some out. This table has about 160,000 clones, around 80% appearing once. What was sequenced was PBMCs. The source of these receptors is a middle-aged man in good health and CMV-seronegative.

The V and J genes are TRBV5-4 and TRBJ2-1; TRBD2 aligns across 12 bases. Per the germline V gene, CDR1 is SGHNT and CDR2 is YYREEE (reference sequence). The junction had 5 bases not matched to a gene; V was cut back by 2 bases and J by 8 bases. The CDR3 extends over 15 amino acids. CDR3 residues: CASSFLAGGPYEQFF. The CDR3 coding sequence is TGTGCCAGCAGCTTCCTAGCGGGGGGGCCGTATGAGCAGTTCTTC.

The rearrangement joins TRBV4-1 to TRBJ1-2; TRBD1 might be the D (6 bases). Per the germline V gene, CDR1 is MGHRA and CDR2 is YSYEKL. V dropped 0 bases and J dropped 4 bases, with 18 bases sitting between them. The CDR3 spans 17 residues. In nucleotides, the CDR3 is TGCGCCAGCAGCCAAGATAGGGGGGGGCGGGTTGGCTATGGCTACACCTTC. Its translation: CASSQDRGGRVGYGYTF.

J is TRBJ2-5 and V is TRBV6-6; 9 bases agree with TRBD1. Germline CDR1 reads MNHNY; CDR2 reads SVGAGI (reference sequence). V trimming: 4 bases; J trimming: 5 bases; junction bases outside the gene matches: 8. There are 15 residues in the CDR3. DNA for the CDR3: TGTGCCAGCAGTTTAAAGGACAGGGGATGGGAGACCCAGTACTTC. Translating gives CASSLKDRGWETQYF.

The CDR3 loop reads CASSQPPELYGYTF. DNA of the CDR3: TGCGCCAGCAGCCAACCCCCGGAGCTCTATGGCTACACCTTC. The rearrangement joins TRBV4-1 to TRBJ1-2, with unresolved D. From germline, CDR1 is MGHRA and CDR2 YSYEKL. Between the trimmed V and J ends, which lost 2 bases and 4 bases, there was a span of 11 bases. The CDR3 extends over 14 amino acids.

The chain joins TRBV29-1 to TRBJ2-2; 7 nucleotides agree with TRBD1. CDR1 SQVTM and CDR2 ANQGSEA come from the germline V gene. J was trimmed by 3 bases and V by 5 bases; bases with no gene match: 9. The CDR3 runs 15 residues. CDR3 loop: CSVRPTGVDTGELFF. The CDR3 region has the DNA TGCAGCGTTCGCCCTACAGGGGTAGACACCGGGGAGCTGTTTTTT.

V usage is TRBV6-5 and J usage is TRBJ1-2; 7 bases align to TRBD1. The trim removed 7 bases at V and 3 bases at J, leaving 8 bases unmatched. CDR1 is MNHEY and CDR2 is SVGAGI in the germline V gene. CDR3 length: 14 amino acids. CDR3 nucleotides: TGTGCCAGCAAACGCAGGGGGGTCTACTATGGCTACACCTTC. Translating gives CASKRRGVYYGYTF.

The rearrangement joins TRBV7-8 to TRBJ2-7; TRBD1 matches at 8 bases. Looked up from germline, CDR1 is SGHVS and CDR2 is FQNEAQ. CDR3 size: 16 residues. The junction had 14 bases not matched to a gene; V was cut back by 5 bases and J by 5 bases. The CDR3 DNA follows: TGTGCCAGCAGCGAAGACCGGGACAGGATAGGTGACGAGCAGTACTTC. This codes for CASSEDRDRIGDEQYF.

J is TRBJ1-1 and V is TRBV6-5; D unresolved. The CDR3 contains 11 residues. Germline CDR1 and CDR2: MNHEY and SVGAGI. V shed 7 bases and J shed 1 base, with 4 bases lying between them. CDR3 sequence (DNA): TGTGCCAGCACTCGGAACACTGAAGCTTTCTTT. Its translation: CASTRNTEAFF.

The rearrangement joins TRBV5-5 to TRBJ1-5; D is undetermined. V shed 0 bases and J shed 2 bases, with 9 bases lying between them. Germline CDR1 reads SGHKS; CDR2 reads YYEKEE (reference sequence). The CDR3 covers 15 residues. The chain's CDR3 is CASSLGLDRNQPQHF. For the CDR3, the DNA is TGTGCCAGCAGCTTGGGATTAGATCGCAATCAGCCCCAGCATTTT. Based on the CDR3 plus reference TRBV5-5 and TRBJ1-5, the full variable domain is DAGVTQSPTHLIKTRGQQVTLRCSPISGHKSVSWYQQVLGQGPQFIFQYYEKEERGRGNFPDRFSARQFPNYSSELNVNALLLGDSALYLCASSLGLDRNQPQHFGDGTRLSIL.

J is TRBJ1-2 and V is TRBV29-1; TRBD1 aligns across 7 bases. There are 14 residues in the CDR3. Germline V gives CDR1 SQVTM, CDR2 ANQGSEA. V shed 4 bases, J shed 2 bases, and the junction held 7 bases outside the gene matches. CDR3 DNA sequence: TGCAGCGTTGGACCTACGACAGGGAACTATGGCTACACCTTC. Translation gives CSVGPTTGNYGYTF.

The rearrangement links TRBV14 to TRBJ2-3; TRBD2 is a possible D gene (6 bases). This CDR3 comprises 16 residues. Germline CDR1 is SGHDN and CDR2 is FVKESK. V gave up 0 bases and J gave up 2 bases, with 12 bases separating them. CDR3 loop: CASSQDVSGLTDTQYF. CDR3 in DNA: TGTGCCAGCAGCCAAGATGTTAGCGGTCTCACAGATACGCAGTATTTT.

V is TRBV7-9 and J is TRBJ2-5, with 13 nucleotides matching TRBD2. The J segment lost 5 bases and the V segment lost 3 bases, leaving 6 bases of the junction unmatched. The CDR3 consists of 16 residues. Germline lookup yields CDR1 SEHNR and CDR2 FQNEAQ (reference sequence). The CDR3 bases are TGTGCCAGCAGCTTGACTAGCGGGGGGCCAGGGGAGACCCAGTACTTC. Its translation: CASSLTSGGPGETQYF.

The gene calls are TRBV5-5 and TRBJ1-5; 7 nucleotides agree with TRBD1. The germline V gene has CDR1 SGHKS and CDR2 YYEKEE (reference sequence). The CDR3 sequence is 13 residues long. V lost 0 bases, J lost 7 bases, and 1 base stayed unmatched. CDR3 loop: CASSLDRGQPQHF. The CDR3 nucleotides are TGTGCCAGCAGCTTGGACAGGGGACAGCCCCAGCATTTT.

The gene calls are TRBV28 and TRBJ1-5; TRBD1 is a possible D gene (5 bases). CDR1 and CDR2 from the germline V gene are MDHEN and SYDVKM. The CDR3 sequence is 16 residues long. The ends were cut back, 7 bases at V and 4 bases at J, with 20 bases in the middle. Here the CDR3 DNA reads TGTGCCAGCAAGAGAGAGGTCGACAGACCAAATCAGCCCCAGCATTTT. This sequence encodes CASKREVDRPNQPQHF.

This chain connects TRBV5-1 to TRBJ1-1, with 7 bases identical to TRBD1. Germline loops: CDR1 SGHRS, CDR2 YFSETQ. V lost 3 bases, J lost 0 bases, and 2 bases stayed unmatched. This CDR3 comprises 14 residues. The CDR3 DNA is TGCGCCAGCAGCTGGGGACAGATGAACACTGAAGCTTTCTTT. It codes for CASSWGQMNTEAFF. Using reference TRBV5-1 and TRBJ1-1 for the parts outside the CDR3, the full variable domain is KAGVTQTPRYLIKTRGQQVTLSCSPISGHRSVSWYQQTPGQGLQFLFEYFSETQRNKGNFPGRFSGRQFSNSRSEMNVSTLELGDSALYLCASSWGQMNTEAFFGQGTRLTVV.